The rows below give T cell receptor beta chains drawn from one sample of a study of PD-1 blockade in classical Hodgkin lymphoma. The protocol was immunoSEQ multiplex PCR, while the TCRdb copy is restricted to in-frame clones and leaves out a portion. The sample shows over 25,000 clones, around four fifths of them seen only once. The sample here was peripheral blood mononuclear cells (PBMCs), taken before the second cycle of nivolumab. The receptors were gathered from a human donor with classical Hodgkin lymphoma. CDR3s include the opening cysteine and the closing phenylalanine or tryptophan. A D gene is named only where the DNA matches it firmly. Rows give clone size only sometimes, using once, few, many, or a class for an expanded clone.

CASSVGTSGNTGELFF | TGTGCCAGCAGCGTAGGGACTAGCGGGAACACCGGGGAGCTGTTTTTT | TRBD2 | TRBV9 | - | TRBJ2-2
CASSLWREDTEAFF | TGTGCCAGCAGTTTATGGCGGGAGGACACTGAAGCTTTCTTT | - | TRBV27 | few | TRBJ1-1
CASSENQNTEAFF | TGTGCCAGCAGTGAAAACCAGAACACTGAAGCTTTCTTT | - | TRBV6-4 | - | TRBJ1-1
CASSLGQNTGELFF | TGTGCCAGCAGCTTAGGCCAGAACACCGGGGAGCTGTTTTTT | - | TRBV7-2 | - | TRBJ2-2
CATQGYSNQPQHF | TGTGCCACACAGGGGTATAGCAATCAGCCCCAGCATTTT | TRBD1 | TRBV10-3 | - | TRBJ1-5
CASSQDRFNQPQHF | TGCGCCAGCAGCCAGGACAGGTTCAATCAGCCCCAGCATTTT | TRBD1 | TRBV4-3 | - | TRBJ1-5
CASSLEMGGGYTF | TGTGCCAGCAGCTTAGAAATGGGCGGTGGCTACACCTTC | - | TRBV7-2 | - | TRBJ1-2
CASSPWDRGAEKLFF | TGTGCCAGCAGCCCCTGGGACAGGGGAGCCGAAAAACTGTTTTTT | TRBD1 | TRBV5-6 | - | TRBJ1-4
CASSEGFRGEAFF | TGTGCCAGCAGCGAGGGATTTAGGGGGGAAGCTTTCTTT | - | TRBV2 | - | TRBJ1-1
CASSPTGVTEAFF | TGTGCCAGCAGTCCCACAGGGGTTACTGAAGCTTTCTTT | TRBD1 | TRBV7-9 | - | TRBJ1-1
CASSLGGGTEAFF | TGTGCCAGCAGCTTGGGGGGAGGGACTGAAGCTTTCTTT | - | TRBV4-2 | once | TRBJ1-1
CASSPLGASLDSPLHF | TGTGCCAGCTCACCACTAGGGGCTAGCCTGGATTCACCCCTCCACTTT | - | TRBV18 | once | TRBJ1-6
CASSQVTDNYGYTF | TGTGCCAGCAGCCAAGTTACAGACAACTATGGCTACACCTTC | - | TRBV4-2 | - | TRBJ1-2